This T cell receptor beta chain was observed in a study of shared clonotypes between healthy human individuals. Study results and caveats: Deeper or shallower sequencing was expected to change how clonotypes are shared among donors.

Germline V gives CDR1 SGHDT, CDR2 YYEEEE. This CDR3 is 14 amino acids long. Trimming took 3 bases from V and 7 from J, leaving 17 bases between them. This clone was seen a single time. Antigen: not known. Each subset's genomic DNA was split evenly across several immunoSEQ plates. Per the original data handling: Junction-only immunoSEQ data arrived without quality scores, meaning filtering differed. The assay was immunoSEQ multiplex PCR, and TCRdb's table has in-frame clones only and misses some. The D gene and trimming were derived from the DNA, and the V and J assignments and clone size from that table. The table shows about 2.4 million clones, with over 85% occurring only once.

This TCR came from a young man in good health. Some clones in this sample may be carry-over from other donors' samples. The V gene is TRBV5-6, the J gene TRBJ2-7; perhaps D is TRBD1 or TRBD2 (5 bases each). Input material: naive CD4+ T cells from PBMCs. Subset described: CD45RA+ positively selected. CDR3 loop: CASSSGTVFLEQYF. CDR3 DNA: TGTGCCAGCAGCTCCGGGACGGTTTTTCTGGAGCAGTACTTC.